These 26 T cell receptor beta chains were sequenced from one sample in a study of T cells in Graves' hyperthyroidism and ophthalmopathy. What was amplified from RNA transcripts were TCR beta CDR3 regions. The HTBI primer set drove a first-round RT-PCR of the TCR CDR3. Each CDR3 protein is one row after TCRdb ran MiXCR on the multiplex PCR reads. Altogether approximately 40,000 distinct CDR3 sequences are present, 52% being singletons, with the ten largest covering 15% to 20%. Material: blood. The receptors were sampled from a man aged 35 to 55 with Graves' ophthalmopathy.

J is TRBJ2-6 and V is TRBV5-1, with no clear D. V was pared by 0 bases and J by 6 bases, with 4 bases between. The CDR3 has 13 residues. In germline, CDR1 is SGHRS, CDR2 YFSETQ. The CDR3 coding sequence is TGCGCCAGCAGCTTGGAACAGGCCAACGTCCTGACTTTC. This translates into CASSLEQANVLTF.

This clonotype was counted at least ten times. The rearrangement links TRBV5-1 to TRBJ2-3; D possibly corresponds to TRBD2 (6 bases). CDR3 length equals 14 residues. The germline gives CDR1 SGHRS, CDR2 YFSETQ. Trimming removed 4 bases at V and 2 bases at J, with 11 bases between. DNA of the CDR3: TGCGCCAGCAGCCGAAGCGGGTCCACAGATACGCAGTATTTT. This translates into CASSRSGSTDTQYF.

In regard to this clonotype: Mismatch with germline at one junction end may stem from a read error. This chain connects TRBV12-3 or TRBV12-4 to TRBJ2-7; D is possibly TRBD2 (5 bases). The CDR3 consists of 13 residues. The CDR3 coding sequence is TGTGCCAGCAGCCCTAGCAGGAGTCACGAGCAGTGCTTC. Encoded protein: CASSPSRSHEQCF.

There are many counts of this clonotype. This may be a read error: a much more frequent sequence differs by one nucleotide. The conserved closing phenylalanine or tryptophan is absent in this CDR3, likely reflecting a read error. This chain joins TRBV15 and TRBJ2-1; D not certain. This CDR3 contains 10 residues. Trimming took 3 bases from V and 7 from J, leaving 1 base between them. The germline CDR1 and CDR2 sequences are LNHNV and YYDKDF (reference sequence). This CDR3 reads CATSRNEQFL. The CDR3 region has the DNA TGTGCCACCAGCAGGAATGAGCAGTTCCTC.

Turning to this clonotype: The CDR3 end shows no conserved phenylalanine or tryptophan, and so a read error is likely. This chain joins TRBV7-3 and TRBJ2-6; no definite D call. Per germline, CDR1 SGHTA and CDR2 FQGTGA. There are 13 residues in the CDR3. The CDR3 loop reads CASSQSVANVLTL. The CDR3 nucleotides are TGTGCCAGCAGCCAATCTGTGGCCAACGTCCTGACTTTA.

This clonotype was observed many times. This chain links TRBV20-1 with TRBJ2-1; D call uncertain. The ends were cut back, 0 bases at V and 7 bases at J, with 16 bases in the middle. The V gene's germline CDR1 is DFQATT and CDR2 SNEGSKA (reference sequence). The CDR3 is made up of 15 amino acids. The CDR3 loop is CSARENGPGLNEQFF. The CDR3, as DNA: TGCAGTGCTAGAGAGAACGGGCCCGGTTTAAATGAGCAGTTCTTC.

The chain carries TRBV20-1 and TRBJ2-5; D is perhaps TRBD2 (6 bases). V lost 1 base to trimming and J lost 5 bases, with 17 bases between them. The CDR3 runs 15 residues. Germline V gene data show CDR1 as DFQATT and CDR2 as SNEGSKA (reference sequence). This CDR3 is CSARGTTLYDETQYF. In DNA, the CDR3 is TGCAGTGCTAGAGGGACTACACTTTACGATGAGACCCAGTACTTC.

This clonotype occurred many times. This sequence joins TRBV6-2 or TRBV6-3 and TRBJ2-7; D is uncertain. CDR3 size: 17 residues. Per the germline V gene, CDR1 is MNHEY and CDR2 is SVGEGT. V lost 2 bases, J lost 0 bases, and 17 bases lay in between. The CDR3 DNA reads as TGTGCCAGCAGTTACAGGCCTAAATACATCGCCTCCTACGAGCAGTACTTC. Its translation: CASSYRPKYIASYEQYF.

The chain recombines TRBV9 with TRBJ2-1, with D hard to call. CDR1 and CDR2 from the germline V gene are SGDLS and YYNGEE. There are 13 residues in the CDR3. Trimming removed 0 bases from V and 7 bases from J, with 8 bases in between. The CDR3 loop is CASSVGRTNEQFF. CDR3 nucleotides: TGTGCCAGCAGCGTAGGGAGAACGAATGAGCAGTTCTTC.

About this clonotype itself: Given the absence of the conserved phenylalanine or tryptophan at the CDR3 end, a read error is likely. The chain is built from TRBV10-1 and TRBJ1-1, with D tentatively TRBD1 (6 bases). The CDR3 is 15 amino acids. The V gene's germline CDR1 is WNHNN and CDR2 SYGVQD (reference sequence). V dropped 2 bases and J dropped 5 bases, with 15 bases sitting between them. The CDR3: CASSERLGAGTEAFS. In DNA, the CDR3 is TGCGCCAGCAGTGAGCGCCTGGGGGCAGGTACTGAAGCTTTCTCT.

The V call is TRBV10-3, the J call TRBJ2-1; TRBD2 matches at 9 bases. There are 16 residues in the CDR3. Germline V gene lookup returns CDR1 ENHRY and CDR2 SYGVKD. The CDR3 loop reads CASIGRGSGSANEQFF. CDR3 nucleotides: TGTGCATCCATAGGGCGGGGTAGCGGGAGTGCTAATGAGCAGTTCTTC.

The chain recombines TRBV20-1 with TRBJ2-7; D may be TRBD1 (5 bases). The germline gives CDR1 DFQATT, CDR2 SNEGSKA (reference sequence). Trimming pared 2 bases from V and 3 bases from J, leaving 14 bases between. CDR3 length equals 14 residues. In DNA form, the CDR3 reads TGCAGTGCTAGAAATTTGCAGGGAAACTACGAGCAGTACTTC. Its translation: CSARNLQGNYEQYF.

V and J are TRBV7-9 and TRBJ2-3, with D possibly being TRBD2 (6 bases). Per the germline V gene, CDR1 is SEHNR and CDR2 is FQNEAQ (reference sequence). The germline V and J ends were trimmed by 5 bases and 7 bases, with 16 bases remaining between them. The CDR3 runs 14 residues. The CDR3 loop reads CASSAGRGAYTQYF. CDR3 sequence (DNA): TGTGCCAGCAGCGCGGGACGCGGGGCGTATACGCAGTATTTT.

This clonotype was detected ten times or more. The V gene is TRBV3-1, the J gene TRBJ2-7; 8 nucleotides agree with TRBD1. V was pared by 3 bases and J by 2 bases, with 9 bases of the junction left unmatched. CDR1 and CDR2 from the germline V gene are LGHDT and YNNKEL (reference sequence). The CDR3 has 16 residues. The CDR3 DNA follows: TGTGCCAGCAGCCATGGTAACAGGGGGAAGACCTACGAGCAGTACTTC. It is translated as CASSHGNRGKTYEQYF.

This clonotype was counted many times. The gene calls are TRBV28 and TRBJ1-3, with D uncertain. Trimming pared 7 bases from V and 2 bases from J, leaving 18 bases between. The CDR3 totals 16 residues. Germline V gene sequence: CDR1 MDHEN, CDR2 SYDVKM. CDR3 DNA: TGTGCCAGCACCCTCCCCGGCGAGGGTGCTGGAAACACCATATATTTT. Amino acids: CASTLPGEGAGNTIYF. Supplemented by reference TRBV28 and TRBJ1-3, the full variable domain reads DVKVTQSSRYLVKRTGEKVFLECVQDMDHENMFWYRQDPGLGLRLIYFSYDVKMKEKGDIPEGYSVSREKKERFSLILESASTNQTSMYLCASTLPGEGAGNTIYFGEGSWLTVV.

A word on this clonotype: The CDR3 end shows no conserved phenylalanine or tryptophan, and so a read error is likely. The chain recombines TRBV7-2 with TRBJ2-2; D is perhaps TRBD1 (5 bases). The CDR3 spans 14 residues. The V end lost 5 bases, the J end lost 1 base, and 8 bases lay between the germline ends. Per the germline V gene, CDR1 is SGHTA and CDR2 is FQGNSA. CDR3 loop: CASSPRVNTGELFC. The DNA for the CDR3 is TGTGCCAGCAGCCCCAGGGTGAACACCGGGGAGCTGTTTTGT.

This chain uses TRBV10-2 with TRBJ1-5; D uncertain. This CDR3 is 13 amino acids long. Trimming removed 3 bases at V and 5 bases at J, with 8 bases between. Germline assignment: CDR1 WSHSY and CDR2 SAAADI. The CDR3 region has the DNA TGCGCCAGCAGTGAAGCCTGGTATCAGCCCCAGCATTTT. Its translation: CASSEAWYQPQHF.

At least ten counts were recorded for this clonotype. The V and J genes are TRBV6-6 and TRBJ2-7, with TRBD2 identical over 12 bases. The V and J ends lost 7 bases and 3 bases, in that order; junction bases with no gene match: 19. Looked up from germline, CDR1 is MNHNY and CDR2 is SVGAGI (reference sequence). The CDR3 totals 19 residues. CDR3 loop: CASTQPTGRGLAGLYEQYF. Written as DNA, the CDR3 is TGTGCCAGCACTCAACCTACAGGGAGAGGACTAGCGGGACTCTACGAGCAGTACTTC.

In its sample, this clonotype was seen many times. V and J are TRBV19 and TRBJ1-1, with a weak D call TRBD1 (5 bases). The germline V gene has CDR1 LNHDA and CDR2 SQIVND (reference sequence). The CDR3 sequence is 14 residues long. V dropped 6 bases and J dropped 1 base, with 12 bases sitting between them. This CDR3 reads CASSRTSQNTEAFF. The CDR3 nucleotides are TGTGCCAGTAGCCGGACATCGCAGAACACTGAAGCTTTCTTT.

About this clonotype: The junction departs from germline at one end; a sequencing error may be responsible. The chain combines TRBV5-4 with TRBJ2-2; TRBD2 matches at 7 bases. The CDR3 covers 14 residues. Looked up from germline, CDR1 is SGHNT and CDR2 is YYREEE (reference sequence). The CDR3 here is CAISLRGDTGELFF. Here the CDR3 DNA reads TGTGCCATCAGCTTACGGGGGGACACCGGGGAGCTGTTTTTT.

Only one count was recorded for this clonotype. DNA for the CDR3: TGTGCCAGCTCCGGACTAGCGGGGGGTGACACCGGGGAGCTGTTTTTT. Its translation: CASSGLAGGDTGELFF. The rearrangement uses TRBV6-1 and TRBJ2-2; 14 bases match TRBD2. V gave up 8 bases and J gave up 3 bases; unmatched junction bases: 5. Looked up from germline, CDR1 is MNHNS and CDR2 is SASEGT. The CDR3 totals 16 residues.

V usage is TRBV20-1 and J usage is TRBJ1-2; maybe TRBD1 (6 bases). The germline V gene has CDR1 DFQATT and CDR2 SNEGSKA (reference sequence). The CDR3 spans 10 residues. Trimming removed 5 bases at V and 8 bases at J, with 9 bases between. The CDR3 protein is CSAPRGGYTF. CDR3 DNA: TGCAGTGCTCCCAGGGGAGGCTACACCTTC.

On this clonotype itself: The germline gene is not matched at one end of the junction; a read error may be the cause. The chain has TRBV5-1 and TRBJ2-2; a weak D match, TRBD2 (6 bases). The CDR3 has 14 amino acids. CDR1 SGHRS and CDR2 YFSETQ come from the germline V gene. The CDR3 coding sequence is TGCGCCAGCAGCCCCACCCCTAACACCGGGGGGCTGTTTTTT. Its protein product is CASSPTPNTGGLFF. Using reference TRBV5-1 and TRBJ2-2 for the parts outside the CDR3, the full variable domain is KAGVTQTPRYLIKTRGQQVTLSCSPISGHRSVSWYQQTPGQGLQFLFEYFSETQRNKGNFPGRFSGRQFSNSRSEMNVSTLELGDSALYLCASSPTPNTGGLFFGEGSRLTVL.

This sequence joins TRBV5-6 and TRBJ2-7; D unclear. CDR1 is SGHDT, CDR2 YYEEEE, per germline. The CDR3 spans 10 residues. V dropped 4 bases and J dropped 9 bases, with 8 bases sitting between them. This chain's CDR3 is CASSGLGQYF. The CDR3 DNA reads as TGTGCCAGCAGCGGTCTAGGGCAGTACTTC.

The rearrangement links TRBV20-1 to TRBJ2-7, with D perhaps matching TRBD1 or TRBD2 (5 bases each). This CDR3 is built from 13 residues. Germline lookup yields CDR1 DFQATT and CDR2 SNEGSKA (reference sequence). Trimming shortened V by 6 bases and J by 9 bases, and 21 bases separated the two germline ends. The CDR3 DNA reads TGCAGTGCCCCCCGGGACGGTTCCTGTGTGCAGTACTTC. It codes for CSAPRDGSCVQYF.

This clonotype occurred many times. V is TRBV11-1 and J is TRBJ2-3, with 11 nucleotides matching TRBD2. Germline V gene data show CDR1 as SGHAT and CDR2 as FQDESV (reference sequence). CDR3 length: 16 residues. Losses at the gene ends were 5 bases for V and 3 bases for J; bases not matched to a gene: 7. CDR3 region: CASSRTTSGSTDTQYF. The CDR3 DNA sequence: TGTGCCAGCAGCCGCACAACTAGCGGGAGTACAGATACGCAGTATTTT.